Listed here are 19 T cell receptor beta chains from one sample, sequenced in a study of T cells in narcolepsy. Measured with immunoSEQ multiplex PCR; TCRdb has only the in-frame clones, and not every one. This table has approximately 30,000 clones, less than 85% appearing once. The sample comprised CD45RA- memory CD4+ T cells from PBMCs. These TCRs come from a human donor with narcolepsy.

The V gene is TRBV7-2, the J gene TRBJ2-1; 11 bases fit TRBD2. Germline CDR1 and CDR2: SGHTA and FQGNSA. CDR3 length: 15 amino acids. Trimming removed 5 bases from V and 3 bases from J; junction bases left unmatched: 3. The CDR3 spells CASSETSGGYNEQFF. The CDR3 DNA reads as TGTGCCAGCAGCGAAACTAGCGGGGGCTACAATGAGCAGTTCTTC. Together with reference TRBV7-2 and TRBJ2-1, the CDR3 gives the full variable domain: GAGVSQSPSNKVTEKGKDVELRCDPISGHTALYWYRQSLGQGLEFLIYFQGNSAPDKSGLPSDRFSAERTGGSVSTLTIQRTQQEDSAVYLCASSETSGGYNEQFFGPGTRLTVL.

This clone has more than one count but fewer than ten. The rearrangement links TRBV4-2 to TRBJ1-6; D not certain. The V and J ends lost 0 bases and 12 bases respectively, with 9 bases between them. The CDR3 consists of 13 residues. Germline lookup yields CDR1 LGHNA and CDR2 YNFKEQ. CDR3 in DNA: TGTGCCAGCAGCCAAGATATCGAGCGACCCCTCCACTTT. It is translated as CASSQDIERPLHF.

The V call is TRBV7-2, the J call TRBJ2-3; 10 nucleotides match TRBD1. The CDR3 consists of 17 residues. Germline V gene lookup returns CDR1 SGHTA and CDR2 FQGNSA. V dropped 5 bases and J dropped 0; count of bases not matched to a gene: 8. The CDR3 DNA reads TGTGCCAGCAGCGTCTCGCCGGGACAGGGGAGCACAGATACGCAGTATTTT. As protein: CASSVSPGQGSTDTQYF.

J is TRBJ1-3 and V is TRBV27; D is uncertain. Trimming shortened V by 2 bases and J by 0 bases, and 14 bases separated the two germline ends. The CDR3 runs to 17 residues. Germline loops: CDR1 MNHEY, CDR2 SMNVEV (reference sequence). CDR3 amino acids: CASSLEPPSLSGNTIYF. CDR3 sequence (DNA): TGTGCCAGCAGTTTAGAGCCCCCATCACTCTCTGGAAACACCATATATTTT.

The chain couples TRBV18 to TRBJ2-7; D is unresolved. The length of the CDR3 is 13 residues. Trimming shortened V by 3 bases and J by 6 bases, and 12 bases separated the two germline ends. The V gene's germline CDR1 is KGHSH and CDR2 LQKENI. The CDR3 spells CASSPKGSGEQYV. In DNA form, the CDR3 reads TGTGCCAGCTCACCTAAGGGTTCTGGCGAGCAGTACGTC.

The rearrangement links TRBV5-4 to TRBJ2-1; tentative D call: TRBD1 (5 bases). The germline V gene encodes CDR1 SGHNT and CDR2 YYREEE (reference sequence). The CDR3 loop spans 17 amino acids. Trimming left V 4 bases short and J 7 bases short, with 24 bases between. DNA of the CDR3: TGTGCCAGCAGCCCCGTTTTGGGGCTGGATCCAAGGAATGAGCAGTTCTTC. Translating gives CASSPVLGLDPRNEQFF.

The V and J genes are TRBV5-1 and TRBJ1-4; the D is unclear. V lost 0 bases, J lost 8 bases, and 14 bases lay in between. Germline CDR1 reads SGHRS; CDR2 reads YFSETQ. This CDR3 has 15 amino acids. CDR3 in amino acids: CASSLGGSAVEKLFF. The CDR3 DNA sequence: TGCGCCAGCAGCTTGGGGGGAAGTGCGGTGGAAAAACTGTTTTTT. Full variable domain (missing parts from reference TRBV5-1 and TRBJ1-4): KAGVTQTPRYLIKTRGQQVTLSCSPISGHRSVSWYQQTPGQGLQFLFEYFSETQRNKGNFPGRFSGRQFSNSRSEMNVSTLELGDSALYLCASSLGGSAVEKLFFGSGTQLSVL.

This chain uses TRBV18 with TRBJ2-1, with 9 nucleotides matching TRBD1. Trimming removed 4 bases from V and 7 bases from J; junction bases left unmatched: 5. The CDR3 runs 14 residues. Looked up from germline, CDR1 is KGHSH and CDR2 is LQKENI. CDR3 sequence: CASSLGTGRNEQFF. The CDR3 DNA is TGTGCCAGCTCACTGGGGACAGGGAGGAATGAGCAGTTCTTC.

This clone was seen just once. CDR3 sequence (DNA): TGTGCCAGCAGTTGCTCCGGGACAGGGCGAGATGGCTACACCTTC. Translated: CASSCSGTGRDGYTF. The rearrangement joins TRBV6-6 to TRBJ1-2; 9 bases are a match to TRBD1. CDR3 length: 15 amino acids. V trimming: 4 bases; J trimming: 6 bases; junction bases outside the gene matches: 9. Germline V lookup: CDR1 MNHNY, CDR2 SVGAGI (reference sequence).

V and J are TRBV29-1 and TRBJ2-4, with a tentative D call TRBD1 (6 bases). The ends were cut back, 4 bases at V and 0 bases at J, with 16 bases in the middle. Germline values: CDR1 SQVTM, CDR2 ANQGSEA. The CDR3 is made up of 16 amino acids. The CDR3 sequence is CSVGAEVGAAKNIQYF. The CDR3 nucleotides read TGCAGCGTTGGAGCCGAGGTGGGGGCAGCCAAAAACATTCAGTACTTC.

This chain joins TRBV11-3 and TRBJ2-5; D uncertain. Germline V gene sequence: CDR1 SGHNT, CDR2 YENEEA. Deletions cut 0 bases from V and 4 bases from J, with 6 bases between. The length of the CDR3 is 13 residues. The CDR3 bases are TGTGCCAGCAGCTTAGACCCCGGAGAGACCCAGTACTTC. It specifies CASSLDPGETQYF.

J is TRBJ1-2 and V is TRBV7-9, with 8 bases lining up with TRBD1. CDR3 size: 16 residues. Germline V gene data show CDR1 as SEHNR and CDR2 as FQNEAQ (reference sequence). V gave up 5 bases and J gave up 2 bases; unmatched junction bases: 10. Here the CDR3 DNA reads TGTGCCAGCAGCCTACCGGGACAGGCACAAAACTATGGCTACACCTTC. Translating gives CASSLPGQAQNYGYTF.

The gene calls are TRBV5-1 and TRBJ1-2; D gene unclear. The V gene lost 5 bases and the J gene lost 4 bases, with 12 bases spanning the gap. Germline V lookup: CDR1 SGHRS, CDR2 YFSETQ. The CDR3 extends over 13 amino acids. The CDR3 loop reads CASRSDGSYGYTF. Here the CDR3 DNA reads TGCGCCAGCAGATCCGACGGAAGCTATGGCTACACCTTC.

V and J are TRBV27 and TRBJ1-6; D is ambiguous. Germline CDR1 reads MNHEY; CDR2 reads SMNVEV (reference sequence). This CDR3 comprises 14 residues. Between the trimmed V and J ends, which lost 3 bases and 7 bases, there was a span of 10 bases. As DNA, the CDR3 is TGTGCCAGCAGTTTGTCAGGTCGCAATTCACCCCTCCACTTT. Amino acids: CASSLSGRNSPLHF.

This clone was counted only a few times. The CDR3 DNA follows: TGTGCCAGCAGTTCGGGAGGGGCGGCAAAACTGTTTTTT. Protein: CASSSGGAAKLFF. V usage is TRBV7-6 and J usage is TRBJ1-4, with D possibly TRBD1 on 5 matching bases. The germline gives CDR1 SGHVS, CDR2 FNYEAQ. The V end lost 6 bases, the J end lost 10 bases, and 15 bases lay between the germline ends. This CDR3 has 13 residues.

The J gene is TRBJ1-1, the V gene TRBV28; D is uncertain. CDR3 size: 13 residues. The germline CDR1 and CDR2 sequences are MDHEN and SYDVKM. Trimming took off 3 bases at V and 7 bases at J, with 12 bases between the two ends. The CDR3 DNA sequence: TGTGCCAGCAGTTTTCCGGCGGGAGATGAAGCTTTCTTT. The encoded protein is CASSFPAGDEAFF.

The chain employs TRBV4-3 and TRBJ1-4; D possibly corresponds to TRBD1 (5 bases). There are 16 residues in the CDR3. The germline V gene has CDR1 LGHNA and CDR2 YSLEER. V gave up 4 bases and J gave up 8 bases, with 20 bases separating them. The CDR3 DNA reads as TGCGCCAGCAGCCGGGCCGAAGGCAGGGCGAGCGAAAAACTGTTTTTT. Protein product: CASSRAEGRASEKLFF.

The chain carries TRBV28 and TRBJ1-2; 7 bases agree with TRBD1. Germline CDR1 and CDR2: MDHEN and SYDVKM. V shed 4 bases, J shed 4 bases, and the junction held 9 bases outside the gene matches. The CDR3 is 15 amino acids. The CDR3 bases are TGTGCCAGCAGTTCCCGGGACAGACGATTCTATGGCTACACCTTC. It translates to CASSSRDRRFYGYTF.

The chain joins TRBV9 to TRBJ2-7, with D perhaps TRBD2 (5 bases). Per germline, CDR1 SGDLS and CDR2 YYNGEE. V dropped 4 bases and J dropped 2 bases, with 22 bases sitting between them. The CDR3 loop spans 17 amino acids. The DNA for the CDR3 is TGTGCCAGCAGCCCCAACCCGATGGGAGAGGGCACCTACGAGCAGTACTTC. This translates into CASSPNPMGEGTYEQYF. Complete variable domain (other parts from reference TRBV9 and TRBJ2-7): DSGVTQTPKHLITATGQRVTLRCSPRSGDLSVYWYQQSLDQGLQFLIQYYNGEERAKGNILERFSAQQFPDLHSELNLSSLELGDSALYFCASSPNPMGEGTYEQYFGPGTRLTVT.